This TCR beta chain was documented in a study of blood T cell repertoires in COVID-19. For the study at large: Acute-phase and convalescent COVID-19 samples originated in the United States, Italy and Spain. Sources were T cells, B-cell-depleted T cells, or PBMCs; the material itself was cDNA or gDNA.

The CDR3 sequence is 16 residues long. Germline V gives CDR1 MNHEY, CDR2 SMNVEV (reference sequence). V lost 5 bases to trimming and J lost 3 bases, with 19 bases between them. In the original processing: Reference gene primers were amplified, and this amplification served to estimate nucleated cell counts. Using immunoSEQ multiplex PCR, the repertoire was profiled, and TCRdb retains in-frame clones only, with some absent. From that table come the V and J calls and clone size; the DNA was used to work out D and trimming. The sample has some 200,000 clones; about 85% are singletons. The sequence was collected from a man between 65 and 85 years old with acute or convalescent COVID-19. Sequencing input: peripheral blood. The rearrangement links TRBV27 to TRBJ1-2; TRBD1 is a possible D gene (6 bases). The CDR3 region has the DNA TGTGCCAGCAGTATTAGGGAACAGGGATATCACTATGGCTACACCTTC. It codes for CASSIREQGYHYGYTF.